The T cell receptor beta chain described here comes from a study of cytotoxic CD8 clonotypes in ibrutinib-treated CLL. Study details: Roughly 10 relapsed/refractory, approximately 15 treatment-naive; roughly 18 IGHV unmutated. An average of about 250,000 productive templates and 94,082 productive rearrangements was obtained per sample.

This CDR3 has 15 residues. Germline V gene data show CDR1 as SGHTA and CDR2 as FQGTGA. The V end lost 2 bases, the J end lost 1 base, and 9 bases lay between the germline ends. This clone was seen a few times. The data were produced by immunoSEQ multiplex PCR, yet TCRdb's version contains in-frame clones alone and is incomplete. The top ten clones hold roughly 45% of a sample with 50,000 to 75,000 clones, about 72% of them seen once. The J gene is TRBJ2-1, the V gene TRBV7-3, with D perhaps matching TRBD2 (6 bases). The material was PBMCs, obtained after 12 months of ibrutinib treatment. This receptor was identified in a human donor with chronic lymphocytic leukemia. The CDR3 sequence: CASSLSAGSYNEQFF. CDR3 DNA: TGTGCCAGCAGCTTATCGGCGGGATCCTACAATGAGCAGTTCTTC.